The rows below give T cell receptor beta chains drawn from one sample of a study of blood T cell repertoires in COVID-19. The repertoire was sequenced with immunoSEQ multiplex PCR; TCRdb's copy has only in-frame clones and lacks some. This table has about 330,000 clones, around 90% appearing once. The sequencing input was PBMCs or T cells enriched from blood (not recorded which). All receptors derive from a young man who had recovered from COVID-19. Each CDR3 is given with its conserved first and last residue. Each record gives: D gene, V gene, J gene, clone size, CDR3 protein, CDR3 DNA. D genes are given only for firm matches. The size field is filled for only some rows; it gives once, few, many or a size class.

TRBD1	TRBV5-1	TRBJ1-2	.	CASTYLGQTYGYTF	TGCGCCAGCACGTACCTGGGACAGACTTATGGCTACACCTTC
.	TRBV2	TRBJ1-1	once	CASNDRPNTEAFF	TGTGCCAGCAATGACAGGCCGAACACTGAAGCTTTCTTT
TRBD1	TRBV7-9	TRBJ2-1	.	CASSPVGTGFYNEQFF	TGTGCCAGCAGCCCAGTCGGGACAGGGTTTTACAATGAGCAGTTCTTC
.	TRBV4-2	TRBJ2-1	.	CASSQEVGGDYYNEQFF	TGTGCCAGCAGCCAAGAAGTAGGGGGGGACTACTACAATGAGCAGTTCTTC
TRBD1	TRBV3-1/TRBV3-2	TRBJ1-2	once	CASSATGGSYGYTF	TGTGCCAGCAGCGCGACAGGGGGCTCCTATGGCTACACCTTC
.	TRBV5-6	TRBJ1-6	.	CASSLAGAGNSPLHF	TGTGCCAGCAGCTTGGCAGGGGCGGGCAATTCACCCCTCCACTTT
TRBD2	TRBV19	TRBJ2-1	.	CASSLYETSGGYEQFF	TGTGCCAGTAGTCTCTATGAGACTAGCGGGGGCTATGAGCAGTTCTTC
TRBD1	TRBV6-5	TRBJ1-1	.	CASSWTGFPEAFF	TGTGCCAGCAGTTGGACAGGGTTCCCTGAAGCTTTCTTT
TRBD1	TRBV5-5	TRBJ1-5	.	CASSLTGGSNQPQHF	TGTGCCAGCAGCTTAACAGGGGGAAGCAATCAGCCCCAGCATTTT
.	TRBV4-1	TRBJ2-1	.	CASSQSPGNEQFF	TGCGCCAGCAGCCAAAGTCCGGGTAATGAGCAGTTCTTC
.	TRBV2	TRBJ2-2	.	CASSEDTLMNTGELFF	TGTGCCAGCAGTGAAGACACCCTGATGAACACCGGGGAGCTGTTTTTT
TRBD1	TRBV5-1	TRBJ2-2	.	CASSFGSGQAGTGELFF	TGCGCCAGCAGCTTCGGATCGGGACAGGCGGGCACCGGGGAGCTGTTTTTT
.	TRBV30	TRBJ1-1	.	CAWSRQPRTEAFF	TGTGCCTGGAGCAGACAGCCTCGGACTGAAGCTTTCTTT
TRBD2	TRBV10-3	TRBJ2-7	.	CAISGAGTSGGPPNEQYF	TGTGCCATCAGTGGAGCGGGGACTAGCGGGGGGCCCCCCAACGAGCAGTACTTC
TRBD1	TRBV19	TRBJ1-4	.	CASTGGQGGEKLFF	TGTGCCAGTACTGGGGGACAGGGCGGTGAAAAACTGTTTTTT
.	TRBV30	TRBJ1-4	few	CAWSNTGSTNEKLFF	TGTGCCTGGAGTAATACAGGGTCAACTAATGAAAAACTGTTTTTT
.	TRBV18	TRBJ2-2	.	CASSPQGEAGELFF	TGTGCCAGCTCACCGCAGGGTGAAGCCGGGGAGCTGTTTTTT
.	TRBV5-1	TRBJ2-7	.	CASSIEQISYEQYF	TGCGCCAGCAGTATAGAACAGATCTCCTACGAGCAGTACTTC
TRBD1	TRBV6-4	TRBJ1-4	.	CARFDGQANEKLFF	TGTGCCAGATTCGATGGACAGGCTAATGAAAAACTGTTTTTT
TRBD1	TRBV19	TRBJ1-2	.	CASSNRDRRHYGYTF	TGTGCCAGTAGTAACCGGGACAGGCGCCACTATGGCTACACCTTC
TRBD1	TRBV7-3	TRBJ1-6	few	CASSLTGGGSPLHF	TGTGCCAGCAGCCTGACAGGGGGCGGATCACCCCTCCACTTT
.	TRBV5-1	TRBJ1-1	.	CASSLAGADRTNTEAFF	TGCGCCAGCAGCTTGGCCGGCGCTGACAGAACGAACACTGAAGCTTTCTTT
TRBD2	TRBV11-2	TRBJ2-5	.	CAISPGGGDGETQYF	TGTGCCATCTCTCCCGGGGGGGGCGACGGAGAGACCCAGTACTTC
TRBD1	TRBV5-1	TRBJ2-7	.	CASSLGWTGSHEQYF	TGCGCCAGCAGCTTGGGTTGGACAGGGAGCCACGAGCAGTACTTC
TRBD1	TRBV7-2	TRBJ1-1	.	CASSLKFPGTGKGFTEAFF	TGTGCCAGCAGCCTCAAGTTCCCCGGGACAGGGAAGGGATTCACTGAAGCTTTCTTT
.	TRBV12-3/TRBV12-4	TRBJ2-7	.	CASSLSSSYEQYF	TGTGCCAGCAGTTTGTCCAGCTCCTACGAGCAGTACTTC
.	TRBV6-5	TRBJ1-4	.	CASTLAGGPEKLFF	TGTGCCAGCACCCTGGCGGGGGGCCCTGAAAAACTGTTTTTT
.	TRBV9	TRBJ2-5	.	CASSVVHTRGETQYF	TGTGCCAGCAGCGTAGTCCATACACGAGGGGAGACCCAGTACTTC
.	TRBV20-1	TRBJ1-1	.	CSASTPNTEAFF	TGCAGTGCTAGTACTCCGAACACTGAAGCTTTCTTT
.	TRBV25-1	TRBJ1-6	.	CASSARGPNNSPLHF	TGTGCCAGCAGTGCCAGGGGCCCTAATAATTCACCCCTCCACTTT
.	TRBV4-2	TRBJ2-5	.	CASSQETARQETQYF	TGTGCCAGCAGCCAAGAGACGGCCAGGCAAGAGACCCAGTACTTC
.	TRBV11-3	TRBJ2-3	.	CASSLTGSDTQYF	TGTGCCAGCAGCCTTACAGGTTCCGATACGCAGTATTTT
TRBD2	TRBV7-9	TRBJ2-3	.	CASSLELAGVGTDTQYF	TGTGCCAGCAGCTTAGAGTTAGCGGGGGTGGGCACAGATACGCAGTATTTT
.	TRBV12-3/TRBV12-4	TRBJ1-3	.	CASSPQGNTIYF	TGTGCCAGCAGTCCGCAGGGAAACACCATATATTTT
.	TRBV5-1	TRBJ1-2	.	CASRREGHYGYTF	TGCGCCAGCCGGAGGGAGGGGCACTATGGCTACACCTTC
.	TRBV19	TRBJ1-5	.	CASTVGGAQHF	TGTGCCAGCACGGTAGGCGGAGCCCAGCATTTT
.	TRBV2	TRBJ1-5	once	CASSEALIRQPQHF	TGTGCCAGCAGTGAAGCGCTTATCCGGCAGCCCCAGCATTTT
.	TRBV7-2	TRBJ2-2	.	CASSPRLGGTGELFF	TGTGCCAGCAGCCCCCGCTTGGGAGGCACCGGGGAGCTGTTTTTT
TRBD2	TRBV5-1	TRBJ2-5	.	CASSPTSGSGETQYF	TGCGCCAGCAGCCCGACTAGCGGCAGTGGAGAGACCCAGTACTTC
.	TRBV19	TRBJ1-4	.	CASSTSGLRNEKLFF	TGTGCCAGTAGTACCTCAGGACTCAGGAATGAAAAACTGTTTTTT